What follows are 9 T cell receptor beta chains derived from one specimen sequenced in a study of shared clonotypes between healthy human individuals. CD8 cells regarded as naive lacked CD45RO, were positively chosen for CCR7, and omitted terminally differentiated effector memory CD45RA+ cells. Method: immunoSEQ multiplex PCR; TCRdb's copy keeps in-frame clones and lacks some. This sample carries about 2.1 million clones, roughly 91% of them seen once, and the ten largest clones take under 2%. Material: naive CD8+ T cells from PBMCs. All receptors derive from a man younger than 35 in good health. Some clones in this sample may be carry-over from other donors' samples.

In DNA, the CDR3 is TGTGCCAGCAGTGTACCTGCAGGCGAGAACTCCTACGAGCAGTACTTC. This gives the protein CASSVPAGENSYEQYF. The genes are TRBV2 and TRBJ2-7, with D unclear. The CDR3 is 16 residues long. CDR1 is SNHLY, CDR2 FYNNEI, per germline. Trimming removed 4 bases at V and 0 bases at J, with 16 bases between.

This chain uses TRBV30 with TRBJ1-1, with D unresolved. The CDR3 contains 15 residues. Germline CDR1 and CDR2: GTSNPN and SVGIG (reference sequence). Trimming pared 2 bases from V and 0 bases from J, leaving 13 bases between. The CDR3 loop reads CAWSPLAELNTEAFF. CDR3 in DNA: TGTGCCTGGAGTCCCCTGGCAGAGTTGAACACTGAAGCTTTCTTT.

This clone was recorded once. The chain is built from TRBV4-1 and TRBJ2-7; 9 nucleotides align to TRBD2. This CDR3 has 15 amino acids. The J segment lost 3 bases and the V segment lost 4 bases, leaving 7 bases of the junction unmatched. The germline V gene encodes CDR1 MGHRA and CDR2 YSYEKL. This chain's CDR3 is CASSPTGTSNYEQYF. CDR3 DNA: TGCGCCAGCAGCCCCACTGGGACTAGCAACTACGAGCAGTACTTC.

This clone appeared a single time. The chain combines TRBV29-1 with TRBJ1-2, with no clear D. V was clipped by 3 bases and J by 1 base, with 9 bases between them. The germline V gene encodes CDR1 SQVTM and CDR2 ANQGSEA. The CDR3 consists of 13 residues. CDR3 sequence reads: CSVDTSNNYGYTF. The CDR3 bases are TGCAGCGTTGACACCTCCAATAACTATGGCTACACCTTC.

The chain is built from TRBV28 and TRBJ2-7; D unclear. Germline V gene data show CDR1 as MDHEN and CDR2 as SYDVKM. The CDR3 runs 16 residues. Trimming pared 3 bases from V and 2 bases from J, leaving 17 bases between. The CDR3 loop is CASSFKLDTTAYEQYF. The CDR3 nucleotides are TGTGCCAGCAGTTTTAAACTCGATACGACCGCCTACGAGCAGTACTTC. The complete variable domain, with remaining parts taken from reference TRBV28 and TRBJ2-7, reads DVKVTQSSRYLVKRTGEKVFLECVQDMDHENMFWYRQDPGLGLRLIYFSYDVKMKEKGDIPEGYSVSREKKERFSLILESASTNQTSMYLCASSFKLDTTAYEQYFGPGTRLTVT.

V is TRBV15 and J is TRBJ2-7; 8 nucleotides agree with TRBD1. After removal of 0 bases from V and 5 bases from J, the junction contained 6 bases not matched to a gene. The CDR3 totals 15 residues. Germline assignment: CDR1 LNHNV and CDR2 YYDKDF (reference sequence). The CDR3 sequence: CATSREGAGGNEQYF. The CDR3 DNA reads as TGTGCCACCAGCAGAGAGGGGGCAGGGGGCAACGAGCAGTACTTC. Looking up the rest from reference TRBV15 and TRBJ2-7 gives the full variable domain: DAMVIQNPRYQVTQFGKPVTLSCSQTLNHNVMYWYQQKSSQAPKLLFHYYDKDFNNEADTPDNFQSRRPNTSFCFLDIRSPGLGDTAMYLCATSREGAGGNEQYFGPGTRLTVT.

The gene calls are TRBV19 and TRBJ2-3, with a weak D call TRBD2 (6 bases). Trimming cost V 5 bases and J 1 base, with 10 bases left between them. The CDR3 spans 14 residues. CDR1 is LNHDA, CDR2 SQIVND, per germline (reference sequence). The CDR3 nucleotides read TGTGCCAGTAGTTTCGGGACTCGCACAGATACGCAGTATTTT. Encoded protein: CASSFGTRTDTQYF. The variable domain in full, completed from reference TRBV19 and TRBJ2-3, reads DGGITQSPKYLFRKEGQNVTLSCEQNLNHDAMYWYRQDPGQGLRLIYYSQIVNDFQKGDIAEGYSVSREKKESFPLTVTSAQKNPTAFYLCASSFGTRTDTQYFGPGTRLTVL.

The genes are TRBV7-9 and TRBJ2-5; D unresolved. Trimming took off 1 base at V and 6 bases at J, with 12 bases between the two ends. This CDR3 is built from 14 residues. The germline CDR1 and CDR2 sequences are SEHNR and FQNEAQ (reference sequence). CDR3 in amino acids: CASSLGAGKQTQYF. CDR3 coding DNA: TGTGCCAGCAGCTTAGGGGCAGGTAAACAGACCCAGTACTTC.

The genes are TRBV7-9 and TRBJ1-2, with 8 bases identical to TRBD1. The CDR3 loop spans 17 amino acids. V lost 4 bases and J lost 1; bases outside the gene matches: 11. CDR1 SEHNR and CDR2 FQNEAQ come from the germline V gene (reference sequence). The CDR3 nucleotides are TGTGCCAGCAGCTATCAAGGGCAGGGGGCGCTTAACTATGGCTACACCTTC. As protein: CASSYQGQGALNYGYTF. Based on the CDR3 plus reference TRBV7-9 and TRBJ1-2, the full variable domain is DTGVSQNPRHKITKRGQNVTFRCDPISEHNRLYWYRQTLGQGPEFLTYFQNEAQLEKSRLLSDRFSAERPKGSFSTLEIQRTEQGDSAMYLCASSYQGQGALNYGYTFGSGTRLTVV.